The source of this T cell receptor (beta chain) is a study of shared clonotypes between healthy human individuals. The study's findings and limits: Across subsets, estimated richness was generally greater for naive than for memory populations. With a handful of donors compared, approximately 5.5% of naive CD4 clonotypes were shared.

The junction had 3 bases not matched to a gene; V was cut back by 4 bases and J by 1 base. CDR1 SGHVS and CDR2 FQNEAQ come from the germline V gene. The CDR3 has 14 amino acids. TCRdb keeps only in-frame clones here, not all; method: immunoSEQ multiplex PCR. In the table there are about 2.2 million clones, 85% to 95% of which are singletons. With respect to this clone: Its matching antigen is unknown.

Terminally differentiated effector memory CD45RA+ cells were left out of the naive CD8 fraction, which was CD45RO-negative and positively selected for CCR7. This TCR came from a man between 18 and 35 years old in good health. Some clones in this sample may be carry-over from other donors' samples. The specimen sequenced was naive CD8+ T cells from PBMCs. This sequence joins TRBV7-8 and TRBJ1-1, with 7 bases aligning to TRBD1. The CDR3 is CASSSNRGNTEAFF. The CDR3 DNA sequence: TGTGCCAGCAGCTCCAACAGGGGGAACACTGAAGCTTTCTTT.